The sequence of this T cell receptor (beta chain) was determined in a study of T cells in Graves' hyperthyroidism and ophthalmopathy. Study-level information: The authors collected peripheral blood at initial diagnosis, before any treatment.

Regions amplified from RNA transcripts were the TCR beta CDR3 regions. Carried out on the TCR CDR3, a first-round RT-PCR used the HTBI primer set. One entry per CDR3 protein, called by TCRdb with MiXCR from the multiplex PCR reads. Here the sample spans approximately 430,000 distinct CDR3 sequences, approximately 15% being singletons. Clinical symptoms, serum thyroxine and TRAb, thyroid ultrasound and orbital computed tomography together formed the diagnostic basis. This sample holds PBMCs from less than 11 ml fresh peripheral blood. J gave up 4 bases and V 0 bases, and 3 bases lay outside the gene matches. Germline CDR1 reads SGHRS; CDR2 reads YFSETQ. The CDR3 has 16 residues.

The chain is built from TRBV5-1 and TRBJ2-2; 10 nucleotides align to TRBD1. The sequenced sample consisted of blood. This TCR derives from a young man with Graves' ophthalmopathy. DNA of the CDR3: TGCGCCAGCAGCTTGGTGGGGACAGGGGCCACCGGGGAGCTGTTTTTT. It yields the protein CASSLVGTGATGELFF.